Sequencing of this TCR beta chain was carried out in a study of shared clonotypes between healthy human individuals. Study at large: Three CD4 naive, three CD4 memory, two CD8 naive and one CD8 memory plate were used per donor. Study-level points and caveats: Generation probabilities were higher for clonotypes shared across all four sorted-subset donors than for unshared ones. Sequencing of the sorted subsets was shown by rarefaction to be incomplete despite large depth. Researchers sampled blood only, noting tissue repertoires likely differ.

To note about this clone: Antigen unknown.

Clones were sequenced by immunoSEQ multiplex PCR, and TCRdb holds only the in-frame ones, with some missing. The table lists more than 2 million clones, 95% of them singletons, with 0.13% in the top ten. V gave up 4 bases and J gave up 1 base; unmatched junction bases: 3. The length of the CDR3 is 16 residues. CDR1 is SGHTA and CDR2 is FQGNSA in the germline V gene. This chain uses TRBV7-2 with TRBJ2-7; TRBD2 aligns across 14 bases. Sequencing was done on a sample of naive CD4+ T cells sorted from blood. Subset defined: CD45RA+ positively selected. This receptor was obtained from a man between 18 and 35 years old in good health. This chain's CDR3 is CASSSWTSGRSYEQYF. The CDR3 DNA reads as TGTGCCAGCAGCTCATGGACTAGCGGGAGGTCCTACGAGCAGTACTTC.